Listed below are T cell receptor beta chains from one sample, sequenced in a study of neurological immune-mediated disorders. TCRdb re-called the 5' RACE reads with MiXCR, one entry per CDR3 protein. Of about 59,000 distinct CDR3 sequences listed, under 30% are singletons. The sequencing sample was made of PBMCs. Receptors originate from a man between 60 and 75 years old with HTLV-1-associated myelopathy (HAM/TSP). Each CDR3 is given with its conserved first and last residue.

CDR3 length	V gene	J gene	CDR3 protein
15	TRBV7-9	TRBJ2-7	CASRTGQGATYEQYF
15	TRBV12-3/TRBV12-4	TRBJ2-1	CASSNRGNSYNEQFF
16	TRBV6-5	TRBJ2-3	CASSPGRASFLDTQYF
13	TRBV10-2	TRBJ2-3	CASKSSDTDTQYF
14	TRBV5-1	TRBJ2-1	CASSLGTAADEQFF
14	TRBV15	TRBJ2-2	CATSTLLGTGELFF
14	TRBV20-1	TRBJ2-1	CSAREGSSYNEQFF
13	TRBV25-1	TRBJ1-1	CASSKTDRTEAFF
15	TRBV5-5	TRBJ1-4	CASSFSGQVNEKLFF
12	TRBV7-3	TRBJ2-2	CASSYGAGELFF
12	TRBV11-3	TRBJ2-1	CASSSTQGRQFF
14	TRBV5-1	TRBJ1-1	CASRNINMNTEAFF
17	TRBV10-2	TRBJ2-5	CAGIEARTVTPVKTQYF
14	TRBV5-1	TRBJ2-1	CASSLGDRENEQFF
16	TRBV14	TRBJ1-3	CASSQRGFSSGNTIYF
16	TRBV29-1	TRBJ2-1	CSVTHEREGRYNEQFF
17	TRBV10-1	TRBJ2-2	CASSGRGQGANTGELFF
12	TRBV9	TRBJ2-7	CASSPGEGEQYF
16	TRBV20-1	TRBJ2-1	CSANSGRAGVLNEQFF
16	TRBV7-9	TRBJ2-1	CASSLVDRSSYNEQFF
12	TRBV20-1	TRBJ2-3	CSAEDREDTQYF
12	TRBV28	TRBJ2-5	CASSFKGQLWYF
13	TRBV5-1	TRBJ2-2	CASKTENTGELFF
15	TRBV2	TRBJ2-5	CASSESGITRKTQYF
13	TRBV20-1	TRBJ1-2	CSASGGINYGYTF
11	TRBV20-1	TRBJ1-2	CSALLNYGYTF
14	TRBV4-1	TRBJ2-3	CASSPDDSTDTQYF
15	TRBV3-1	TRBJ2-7	CASSQDVPTSYEQYF
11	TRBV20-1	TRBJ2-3	CSASSGDTQYF
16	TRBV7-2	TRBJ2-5	CASSWGGRAGGETQYF
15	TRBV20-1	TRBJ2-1	CSASPAGGGNNEQFF
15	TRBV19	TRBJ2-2	CASSIAGTYTGELFF